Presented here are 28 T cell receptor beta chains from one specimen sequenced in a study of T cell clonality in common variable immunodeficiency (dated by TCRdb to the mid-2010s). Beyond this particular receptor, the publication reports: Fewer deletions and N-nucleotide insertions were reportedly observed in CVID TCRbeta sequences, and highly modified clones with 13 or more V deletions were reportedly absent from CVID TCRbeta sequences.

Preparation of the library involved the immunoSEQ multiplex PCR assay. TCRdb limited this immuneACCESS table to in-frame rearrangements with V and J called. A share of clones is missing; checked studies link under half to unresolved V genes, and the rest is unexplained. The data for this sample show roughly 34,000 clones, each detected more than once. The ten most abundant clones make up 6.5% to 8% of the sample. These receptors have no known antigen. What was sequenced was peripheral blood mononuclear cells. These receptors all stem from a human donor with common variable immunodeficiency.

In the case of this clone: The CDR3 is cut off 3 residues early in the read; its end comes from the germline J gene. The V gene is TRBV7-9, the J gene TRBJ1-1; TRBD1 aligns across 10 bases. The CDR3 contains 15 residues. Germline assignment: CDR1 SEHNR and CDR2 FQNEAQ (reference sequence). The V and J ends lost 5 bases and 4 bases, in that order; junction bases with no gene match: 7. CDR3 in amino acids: CASSPGQGESTEAFF. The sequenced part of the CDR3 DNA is TGTGCCAGCAGCCCTGGACAGGGGGAATCCACTGAA.

CDR3 region: CASSLTDSEQYF. The CDR3 bases that were read are TGTGCCAGCAGCCTAACCGATTCCGAG. V and J are TRBV7-6 and TRBJ2-7; unclear D gene. The DNA ends 3 residues before the CDR3 does, and the rest of the CDR3 is filled in from the germline J gene. CDR1 and CDR2 from the germline V gene are SGHVS and FNYEAQ. V was clipped by 5 bases and J by 6 bases, with 11 bases between them. This CDR3 has 12 amino acids.

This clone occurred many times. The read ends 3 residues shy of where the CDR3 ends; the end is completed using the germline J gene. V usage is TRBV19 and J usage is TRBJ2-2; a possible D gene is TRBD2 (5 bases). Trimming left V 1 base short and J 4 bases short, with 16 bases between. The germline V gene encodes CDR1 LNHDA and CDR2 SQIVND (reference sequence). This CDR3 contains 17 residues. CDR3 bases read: TGTGCCAGTAGTATAGGGGCTAGCCCTTTGGGCACCGGGGAG. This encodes CASSIGASPLGTGE. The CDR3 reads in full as CASSIGASPLGTGELFF.

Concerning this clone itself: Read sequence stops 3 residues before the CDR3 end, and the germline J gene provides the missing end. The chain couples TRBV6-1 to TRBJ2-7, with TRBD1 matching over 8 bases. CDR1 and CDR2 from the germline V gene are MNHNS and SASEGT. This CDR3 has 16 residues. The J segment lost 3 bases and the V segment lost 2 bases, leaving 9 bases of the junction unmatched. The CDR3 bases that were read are TGTGCCAGCAGTGAATTTTCGACAGGGGTAAACTACGAG. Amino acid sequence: CASSEFSTGVNYE. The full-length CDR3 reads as CASSEFSTGVNYEQYF.

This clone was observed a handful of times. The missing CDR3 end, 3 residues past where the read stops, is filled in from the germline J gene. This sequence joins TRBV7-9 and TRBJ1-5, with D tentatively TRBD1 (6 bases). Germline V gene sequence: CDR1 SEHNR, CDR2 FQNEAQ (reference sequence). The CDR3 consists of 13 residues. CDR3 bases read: TGTGCCGGGGGCACAGGGACCCGGGGACCC. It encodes CAGGTGTRGP. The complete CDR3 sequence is CAGGTGTRGPQHF.

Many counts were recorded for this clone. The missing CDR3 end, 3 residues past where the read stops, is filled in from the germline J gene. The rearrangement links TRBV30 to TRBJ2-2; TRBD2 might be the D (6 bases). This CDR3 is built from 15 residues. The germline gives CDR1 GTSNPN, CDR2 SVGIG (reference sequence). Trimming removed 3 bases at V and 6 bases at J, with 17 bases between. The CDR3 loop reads CAWRARRAGAGELFF. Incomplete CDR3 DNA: TGTGCCTGGAGGGCACGGAGGGCCGGGGCCGGGGAG.

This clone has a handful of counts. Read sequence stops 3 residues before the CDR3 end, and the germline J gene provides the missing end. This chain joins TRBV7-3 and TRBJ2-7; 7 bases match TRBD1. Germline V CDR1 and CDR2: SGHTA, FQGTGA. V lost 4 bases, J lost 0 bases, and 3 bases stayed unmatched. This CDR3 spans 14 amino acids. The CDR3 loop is CASSSTGSSYEQYF. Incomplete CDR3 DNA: TGTGCCAGCAGCTCGACAGGGAGCTCCTACGAG.

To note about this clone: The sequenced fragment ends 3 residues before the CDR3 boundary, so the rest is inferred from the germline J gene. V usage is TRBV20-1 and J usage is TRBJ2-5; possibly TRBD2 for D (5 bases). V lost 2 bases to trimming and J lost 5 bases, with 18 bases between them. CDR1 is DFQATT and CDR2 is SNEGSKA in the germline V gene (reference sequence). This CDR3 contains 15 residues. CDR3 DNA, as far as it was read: TGCAGTGCTAGATCGCCCAGCGGAGACGGGGAGACC. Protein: CSARSPSGDGET. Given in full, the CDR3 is CSARSPSGDGETQYF.

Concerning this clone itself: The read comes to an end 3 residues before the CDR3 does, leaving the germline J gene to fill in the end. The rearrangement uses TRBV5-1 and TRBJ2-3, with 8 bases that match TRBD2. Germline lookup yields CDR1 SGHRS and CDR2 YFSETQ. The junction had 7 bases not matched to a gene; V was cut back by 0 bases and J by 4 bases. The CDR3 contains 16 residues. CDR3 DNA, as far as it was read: TGCGCCAGCAGCTTGGCGGCTAGCGGGTCCCCAGATACG. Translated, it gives CASSLAASGSPDT. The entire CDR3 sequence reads CASSLAASGSPDTQYF.

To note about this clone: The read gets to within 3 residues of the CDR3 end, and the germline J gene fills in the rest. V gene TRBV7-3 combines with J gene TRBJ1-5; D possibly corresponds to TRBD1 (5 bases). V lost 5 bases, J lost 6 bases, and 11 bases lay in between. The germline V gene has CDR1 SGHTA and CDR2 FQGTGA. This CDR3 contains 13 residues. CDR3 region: CASSARGGQPQHF. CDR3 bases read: TGTGCCAGCAGCGCCCGGGGGGGTCAGCCC.

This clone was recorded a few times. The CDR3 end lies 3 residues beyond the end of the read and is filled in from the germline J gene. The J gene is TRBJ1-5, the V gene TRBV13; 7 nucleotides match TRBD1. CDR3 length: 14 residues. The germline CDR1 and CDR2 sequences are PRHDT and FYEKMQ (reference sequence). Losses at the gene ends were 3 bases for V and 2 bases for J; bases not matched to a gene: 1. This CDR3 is CASSFTGGNQPQHF. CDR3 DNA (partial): TGTGCCAGCAGCTTCACAGGGGGCAATCAGCCC.

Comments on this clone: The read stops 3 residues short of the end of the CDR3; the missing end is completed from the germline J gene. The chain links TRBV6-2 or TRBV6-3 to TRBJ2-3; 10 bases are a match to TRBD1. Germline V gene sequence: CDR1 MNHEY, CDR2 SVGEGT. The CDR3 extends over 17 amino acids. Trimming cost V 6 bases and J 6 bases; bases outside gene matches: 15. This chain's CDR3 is CASSPSTGTGARDTQYF. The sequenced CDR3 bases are TGTGCCAGCAGCCCTTCCACCGGGACAGGGGCGAGGGATACG.

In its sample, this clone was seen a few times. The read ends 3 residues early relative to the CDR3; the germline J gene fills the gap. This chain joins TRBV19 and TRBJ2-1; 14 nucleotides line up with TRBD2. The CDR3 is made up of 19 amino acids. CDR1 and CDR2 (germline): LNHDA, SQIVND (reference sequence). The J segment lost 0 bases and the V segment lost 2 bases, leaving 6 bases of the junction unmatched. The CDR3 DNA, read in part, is TGTGCCAGTAGTATATATTGGACTAGCGGGAGGTTCTCCTACAATGAG. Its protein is CASSIYWTSGRFSYNE. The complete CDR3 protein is CASSIYWTSGRFSYNEQFF.

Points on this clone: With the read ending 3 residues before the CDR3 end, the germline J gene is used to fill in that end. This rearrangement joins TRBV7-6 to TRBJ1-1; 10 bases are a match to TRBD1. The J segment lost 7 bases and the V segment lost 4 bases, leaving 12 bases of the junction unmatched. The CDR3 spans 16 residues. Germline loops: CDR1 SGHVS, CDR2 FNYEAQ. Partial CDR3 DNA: TGTGCCAGCAGCTCTCATCTGCCGGGACAGGGGAGTGAA. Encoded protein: CASSSHLPGQGSE. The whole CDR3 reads CASSSHLPGQGSEAFF.

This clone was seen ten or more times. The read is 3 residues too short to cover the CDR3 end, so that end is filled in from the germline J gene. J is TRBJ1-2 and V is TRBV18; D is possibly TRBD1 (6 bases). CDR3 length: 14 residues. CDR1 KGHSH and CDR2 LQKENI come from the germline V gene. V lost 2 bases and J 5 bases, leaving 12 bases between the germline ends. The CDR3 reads CASSPNPQGYGYTF. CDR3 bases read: TGTGCCAGCTCACCAAACCCCCAGGGGTATGGC.

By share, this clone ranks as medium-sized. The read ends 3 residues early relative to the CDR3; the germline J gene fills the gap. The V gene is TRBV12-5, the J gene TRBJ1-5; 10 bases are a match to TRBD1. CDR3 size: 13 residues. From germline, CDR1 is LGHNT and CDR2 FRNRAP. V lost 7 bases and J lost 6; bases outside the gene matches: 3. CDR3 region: CASARTGGQPQHF. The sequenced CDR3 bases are TGTGCTAGTGCCCGGACAGGGGGTCAGCCC.

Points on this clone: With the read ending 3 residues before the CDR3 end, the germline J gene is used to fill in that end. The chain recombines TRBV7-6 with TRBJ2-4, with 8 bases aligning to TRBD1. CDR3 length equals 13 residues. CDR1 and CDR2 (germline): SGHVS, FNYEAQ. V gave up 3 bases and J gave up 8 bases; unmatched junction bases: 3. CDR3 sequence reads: CASSFGQGDIQYF. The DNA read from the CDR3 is TGTGCCAGCAGCTTCGGACAGGGAGACATT.

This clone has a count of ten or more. The CDR3 here is CASSLDRGGNQPQHF. Incomplete CDR3 DNA: TGTGCCAGCAGCCTTGACAGGGGTGGCAATCAGCCC. The chain carries TRBV7-2 and TRBJ1-5, with TRBD1 matching over 8 bases. The read gets to within 3 residues of the CDR3 end, and the germline J gene fills in the rest. The germline V gene encodes CDR1 SGHTA and CDR2 FQGNSA. V gave up 5 bases and J gave up 2 bases; unmatched junction bases: 5. This CDR3 contains 15 residues.

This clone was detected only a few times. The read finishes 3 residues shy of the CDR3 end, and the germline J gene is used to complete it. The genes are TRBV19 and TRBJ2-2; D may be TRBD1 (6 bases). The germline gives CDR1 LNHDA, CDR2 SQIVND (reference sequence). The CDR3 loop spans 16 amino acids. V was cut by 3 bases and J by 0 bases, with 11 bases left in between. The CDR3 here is CASSIFNRANTGELFF. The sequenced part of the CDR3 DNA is TGTGCCAGTAGTATCTTTAACAGGGCGAACACCGGGGAG.

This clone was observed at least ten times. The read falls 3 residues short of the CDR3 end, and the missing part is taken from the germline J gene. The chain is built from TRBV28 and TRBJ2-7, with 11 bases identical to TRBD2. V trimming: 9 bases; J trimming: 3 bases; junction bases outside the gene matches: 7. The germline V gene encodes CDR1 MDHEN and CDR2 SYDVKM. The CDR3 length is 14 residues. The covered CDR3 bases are TGTGCCAGTTTTACTAGCGGGAGTTTCTACGAG. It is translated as CASFTSGSFYE. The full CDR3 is CASFTSGSFYEQYF.

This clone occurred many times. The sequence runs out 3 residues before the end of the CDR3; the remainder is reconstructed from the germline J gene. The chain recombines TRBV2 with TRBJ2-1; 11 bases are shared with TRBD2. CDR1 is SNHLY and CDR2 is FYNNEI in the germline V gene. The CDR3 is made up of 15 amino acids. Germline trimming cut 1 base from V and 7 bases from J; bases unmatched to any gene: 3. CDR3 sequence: CASSEELAGVNEQFF. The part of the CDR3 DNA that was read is TGTGCCAGCAGTGAAGAACTAGCGGGAGTGAATGAG.

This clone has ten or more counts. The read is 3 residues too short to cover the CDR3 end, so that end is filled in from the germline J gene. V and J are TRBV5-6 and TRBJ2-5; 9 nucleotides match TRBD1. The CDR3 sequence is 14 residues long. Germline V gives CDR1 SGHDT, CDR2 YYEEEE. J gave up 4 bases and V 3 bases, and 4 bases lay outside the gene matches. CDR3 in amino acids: CASSSTGGGETQYF. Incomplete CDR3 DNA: TGTGCCAGCAGCTCTACAGGGGGCGGAGAGACC.

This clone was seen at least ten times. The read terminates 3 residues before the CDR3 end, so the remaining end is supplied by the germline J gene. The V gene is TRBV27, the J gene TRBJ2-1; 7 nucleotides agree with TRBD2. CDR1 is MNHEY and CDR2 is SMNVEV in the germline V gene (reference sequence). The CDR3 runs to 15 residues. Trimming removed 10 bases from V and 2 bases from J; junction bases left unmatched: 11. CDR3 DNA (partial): TGTGCCACCAAGACCGGCGGGACTACCTACAATGAG. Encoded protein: CATKTGGTTYNE. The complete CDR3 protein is CATKTGGTTYNEQFF.

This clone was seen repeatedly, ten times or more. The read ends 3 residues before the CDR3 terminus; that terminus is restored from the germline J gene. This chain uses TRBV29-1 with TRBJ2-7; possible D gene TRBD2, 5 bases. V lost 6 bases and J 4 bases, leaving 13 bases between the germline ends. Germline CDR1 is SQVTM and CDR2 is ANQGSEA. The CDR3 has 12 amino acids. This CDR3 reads CSVTIPSYEQYF. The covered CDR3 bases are TGCAGCGTGACTATCCCGTCTTACGAG.

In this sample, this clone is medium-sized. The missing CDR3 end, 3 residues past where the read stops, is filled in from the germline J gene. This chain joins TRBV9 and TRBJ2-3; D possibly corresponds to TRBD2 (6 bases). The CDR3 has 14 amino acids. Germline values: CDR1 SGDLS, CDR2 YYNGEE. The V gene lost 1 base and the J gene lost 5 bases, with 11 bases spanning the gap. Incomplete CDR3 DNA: TGTGCCAGCAGCGTACTGGGGCGGGGAGATACG. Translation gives CASSVLGRGDT. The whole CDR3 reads CASSVLGRGDTQYF.

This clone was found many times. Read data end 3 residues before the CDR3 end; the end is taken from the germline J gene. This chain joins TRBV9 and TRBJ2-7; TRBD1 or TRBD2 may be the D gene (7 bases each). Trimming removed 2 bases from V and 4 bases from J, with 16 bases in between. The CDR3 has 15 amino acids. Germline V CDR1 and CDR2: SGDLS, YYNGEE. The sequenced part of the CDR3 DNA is TGTGCCAGCAGCGTGAGGGAGGGGGCAAGTTACGAG. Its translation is CASSVREGASYE. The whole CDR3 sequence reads CASSVREGASYEQYF. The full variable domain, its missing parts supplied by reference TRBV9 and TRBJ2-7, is DSGVTQTPKHLITATGQRVTLRCSPRSGDLSVYWYQQSLDQGLQFLIQYYNGEERAKGNILERFSAQQFPDLHSELNLSSLELGDSALYFCASSVREGASYEQYFGPGTRLTVT.

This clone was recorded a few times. The CDR3 DNA, read in part, is TGCGCCAGCAGCTCGATTCGGAACGCGGGGGATACG. Translating gives CASSSIRNAGDT. The whole CDR3 protein reads CASSSIRNAGDTQYF. The chain joins TRBV5-1 to TRBJ2-3; tentative D call: TRBD2 (6 bases). The read ends 3 residues early relative to the CDR3; the germline J gene fills the gap. This CDR3 region has 15 residues. V was trimmed by 3 bases and J by 6 bases, leaving 17 bases between them. Germline V gene lookup returns CDR1 SGHRS and CDR2 YFSETQ.

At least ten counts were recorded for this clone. This CDR3 reads CSVVGTGNEQYF. The CDR3 bases that were read are TGCAGCGTTGTGGGGACAGGGAACGAG. This chain uses TRBV29-1 with TRBJ2-7; TRBD1 agrees at 9 bases. The sequenced fragment ends 3 residues before the CDR3 boundary, so the rest is inferred from the germline J gene. The CDR3 is 12 amino acids. Trimming removed 4 bases from V and 5 bases from J; junction bases left unmatched: 3. CDR1 SQVTM and CDR2 ANQGSEA come from the germline V gene.